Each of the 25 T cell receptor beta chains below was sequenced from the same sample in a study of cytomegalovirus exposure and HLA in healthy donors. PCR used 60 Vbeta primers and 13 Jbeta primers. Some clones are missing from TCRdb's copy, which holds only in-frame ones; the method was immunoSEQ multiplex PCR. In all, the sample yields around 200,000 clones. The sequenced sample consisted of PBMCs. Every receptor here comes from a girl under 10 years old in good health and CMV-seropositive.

The CDR3 DNA sequence: TGTGCCTGGAGGACAGGGCACACTGAAGCTTTCTTT. Translated, it gives CAWRTGHTEAFF. The chain uses TRBV30 and TRBJ1-1, with 7 nucleotides matching TRBD1. V gave up 3 bases and J gave up 3 bases; unmatched junction bases: 1. Germline-derived CDR1 and CDR2 are GTSNPN and SVGIG (reference sequence). The CDR3 runs 12 residues.

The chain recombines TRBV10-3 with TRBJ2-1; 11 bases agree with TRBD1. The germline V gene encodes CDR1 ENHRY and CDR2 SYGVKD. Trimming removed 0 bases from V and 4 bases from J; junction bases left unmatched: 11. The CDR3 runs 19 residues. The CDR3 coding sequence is TGTGCCATCAGTGAGTCCAGGACAGGGGGCTCTCGTAGGTACAATGAGCAGTTCTTC. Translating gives CAISESRTGGSRRYNEQFF.

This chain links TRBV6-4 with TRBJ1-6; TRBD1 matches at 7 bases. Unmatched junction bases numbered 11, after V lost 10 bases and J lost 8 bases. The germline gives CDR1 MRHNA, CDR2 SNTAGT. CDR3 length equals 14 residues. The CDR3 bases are TGTGCCACCTCCAGGAGGCAGGGGGATTCACCCCTCCACTTT. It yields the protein CATSRRQGDSPLHF.

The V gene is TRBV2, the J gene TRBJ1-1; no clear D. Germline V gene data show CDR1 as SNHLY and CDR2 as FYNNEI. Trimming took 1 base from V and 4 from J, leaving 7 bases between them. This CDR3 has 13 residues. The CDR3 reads CASSEVPFTEAFF. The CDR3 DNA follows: TGTGCCAGCAGTGAAGTCCCATTCACTGAAGCTTTCTTT.

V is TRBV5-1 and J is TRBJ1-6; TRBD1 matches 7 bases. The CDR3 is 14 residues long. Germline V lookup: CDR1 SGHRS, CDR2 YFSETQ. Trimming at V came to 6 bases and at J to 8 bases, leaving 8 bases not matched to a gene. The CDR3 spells CASTLGTVHSPLHF. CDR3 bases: TGCGCCAGCACTTTGGGGACAGTACATTCACCCCTCCACTTT.

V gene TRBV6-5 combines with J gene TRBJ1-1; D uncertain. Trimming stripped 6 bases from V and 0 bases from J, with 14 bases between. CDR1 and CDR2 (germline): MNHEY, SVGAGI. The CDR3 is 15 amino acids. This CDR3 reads CASRERHGMNTEAFF. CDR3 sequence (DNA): TGTGCCAGCAGAGAAAGACACGGAATGAACACTGAAGCTTTCTTT.

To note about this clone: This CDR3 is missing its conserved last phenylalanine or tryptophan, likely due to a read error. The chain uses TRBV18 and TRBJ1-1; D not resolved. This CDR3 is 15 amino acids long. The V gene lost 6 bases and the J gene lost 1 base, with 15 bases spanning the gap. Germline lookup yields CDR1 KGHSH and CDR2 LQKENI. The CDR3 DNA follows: TGTGCCAGCTCTGCCGACAACCCCAGGAACACTGAAGCTTTCCTT. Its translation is CASSADNPRNTEAFL.

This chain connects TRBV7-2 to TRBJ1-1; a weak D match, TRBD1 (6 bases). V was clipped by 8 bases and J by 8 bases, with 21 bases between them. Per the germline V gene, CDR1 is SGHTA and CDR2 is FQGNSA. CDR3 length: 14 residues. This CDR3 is CASAPQSSDREAFF. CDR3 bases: TGTGCCAGCGCTCCACAGTCTTCCGACAGGGAAGCTTTCTTT. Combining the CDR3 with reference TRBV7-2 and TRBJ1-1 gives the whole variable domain GAGVSQSPSNKVTEKGKDVELRCDPISGHTALYWYRQSLGQGLEFLIYFQGNSAPDKSGLPSDRFSAERTGGSVSTLTIQRTQQEDSAVYLCASAPQSSDREAFFGQGTRLTVV.

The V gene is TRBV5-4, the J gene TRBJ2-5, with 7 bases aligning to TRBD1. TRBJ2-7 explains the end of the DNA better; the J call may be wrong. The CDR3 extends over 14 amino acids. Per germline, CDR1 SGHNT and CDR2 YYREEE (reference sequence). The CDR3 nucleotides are TGTGCCAGCAGTAAACAGGGGAACTCCTACGAGCAGTACTTC. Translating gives CASSKQGNSYEQYF.

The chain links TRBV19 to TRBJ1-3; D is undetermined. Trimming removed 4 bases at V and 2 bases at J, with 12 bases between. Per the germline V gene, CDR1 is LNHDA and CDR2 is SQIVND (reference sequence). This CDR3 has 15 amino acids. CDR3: CASSNDLGPGNTIYF. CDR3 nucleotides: TGTGCCAGTAGTAACGACCTAGGCCCTGGAAACACCATATATTTT.

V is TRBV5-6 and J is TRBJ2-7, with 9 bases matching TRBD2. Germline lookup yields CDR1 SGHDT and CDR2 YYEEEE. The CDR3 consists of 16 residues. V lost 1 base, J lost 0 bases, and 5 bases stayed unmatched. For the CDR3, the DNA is TGTGCCAGCAGCTTGTCCCTGACTAGCGGCTCCTACGAGCAGTACTTC. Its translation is CASSLSLTSGSYEQYF.

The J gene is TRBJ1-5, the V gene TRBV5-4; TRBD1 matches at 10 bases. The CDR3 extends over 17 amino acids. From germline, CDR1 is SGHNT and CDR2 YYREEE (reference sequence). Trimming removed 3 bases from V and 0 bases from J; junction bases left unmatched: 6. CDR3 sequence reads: CASSYGTGVYSNQPQHF. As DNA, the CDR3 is TGTGCCAGCAGCTATGGGACAGGGGTGTATAGCAATCAGCCCCAGCATTTT.

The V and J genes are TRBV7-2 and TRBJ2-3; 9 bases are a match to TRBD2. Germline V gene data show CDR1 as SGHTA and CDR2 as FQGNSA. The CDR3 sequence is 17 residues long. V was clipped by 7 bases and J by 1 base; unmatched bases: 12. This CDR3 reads CASTTYRAGGGTDTQYF. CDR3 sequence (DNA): TGTGCCAGCACAACATACAGAGCGGGAGGAGGCACAGATACGCAGTATTTT. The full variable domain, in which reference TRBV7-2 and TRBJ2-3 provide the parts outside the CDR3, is GAGVSQSPSNKVTEKGKDVELRCDPISGHTALYWYRQSLGQGLEFLIYFQGNSAPDKSGLPSDRFSAERTGGSVSTLTIQRTQQEDSAVYLCASTTYRAGGGTDTQYFGPGTRLTVL.

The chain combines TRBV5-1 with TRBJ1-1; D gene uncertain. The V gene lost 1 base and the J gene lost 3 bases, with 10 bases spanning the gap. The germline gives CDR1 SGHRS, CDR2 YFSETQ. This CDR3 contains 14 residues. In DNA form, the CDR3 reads TGCGCCAGCAGCTTGCGGCAGAGGGACACTGAAGCTTTCTTT. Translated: CASSLRQRDTEAFF.

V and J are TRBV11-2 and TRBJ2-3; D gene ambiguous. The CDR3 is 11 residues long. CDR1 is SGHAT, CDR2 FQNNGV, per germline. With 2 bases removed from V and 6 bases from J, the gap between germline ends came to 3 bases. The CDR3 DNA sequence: TGTGCCAGCAGCTTATCGGATACGCAGTATTTT. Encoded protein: CASSLSDTQYF.

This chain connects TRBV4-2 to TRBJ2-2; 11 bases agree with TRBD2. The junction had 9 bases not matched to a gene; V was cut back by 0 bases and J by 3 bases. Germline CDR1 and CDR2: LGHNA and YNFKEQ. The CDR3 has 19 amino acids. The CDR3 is CASSQDPSLAGEYTGELFF. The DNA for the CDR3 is TGTGCCAGCAGCCAAGACCCTTCACTAGCGGGAGAGTACACCGGGGAGCTGTTTTTT.

The CDR3 spells CASSSGQRSSTDTQYF. The CDR3 DNA reads TGTGCCAGCAGCTCGGGACAGCGATCTAGCACAGATACGCAGTATTTT. The chain couples TRBV7-7 to TRBJ2-3; 7 nucleotides align to TRBD1. Germline CDR1 reads SSHAT; CDR2 reads FNYEAQ (reference sequence). This CDR3 region has 16 residues. V was pared by 4 bases and J by 0 bases, with 7 bases of the junction left unmatched.

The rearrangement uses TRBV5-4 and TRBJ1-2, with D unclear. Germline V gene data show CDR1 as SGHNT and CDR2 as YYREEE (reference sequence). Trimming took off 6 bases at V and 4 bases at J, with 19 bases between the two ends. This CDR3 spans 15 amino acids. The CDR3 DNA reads TGTGCCAGCACCCCTGGTGGGAGGGCTGCCTATGGCTACACCTTC. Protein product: CASTPGGRAAYGYTF. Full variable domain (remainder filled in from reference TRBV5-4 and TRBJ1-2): ETGVTQSPTHLIKTRGQQVTLRCSSQSGHNTVSWYQQALGQGPQFIFQYYREEENGRGNFPPRFSGLQFPNYSSELNVNALELDDSALYLCASTPGGRAAYGYTFGSGTRLTVV.

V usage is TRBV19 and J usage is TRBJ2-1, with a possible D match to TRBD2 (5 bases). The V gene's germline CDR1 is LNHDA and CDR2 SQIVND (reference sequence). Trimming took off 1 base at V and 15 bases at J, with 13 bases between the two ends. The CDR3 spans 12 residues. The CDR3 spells CASSIVRGQMFF. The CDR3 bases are TGTGCCAGTAGTATAGTACGCGGGCAGATGTTCTTC.

The CDR3 DNA reads as TGCGCCAGCAGCGGTACTAGCGGGAGGCCCCACAATGAGCAGTTCTTC. This translates into CASSGTSGRPHNEQFF. The rearrangement uses TRBV5-1 and TRBJ2-1; TRBD2 matches 12 bases. The CDR3 extends over 16 amino acids. CDR1 is SGHRS, CDR2 YFSETQ, per germline. Germline trimming cut 4 bases from V and 5 bases from J; bases unmatched to any gene: 7.

The CDR3 bases are TGTGCTAGTGGTTTGACTCTTGCCGGGACAGTCACTGAAGCTTTCTTT. The encoded protein is CASGLTLAGTVTEAFF. This chain links TRBV12-5 with TRBJ1-1; TRBD1 agrees at 7 bases. With 2 bases clipped from V and 4 bases from J, the junction kept 10 bases outside the gene matches. Germline lookup yields CDR1 LGHNT and CDR2 FRNRAP. This CDR3 comprises 16 residues.

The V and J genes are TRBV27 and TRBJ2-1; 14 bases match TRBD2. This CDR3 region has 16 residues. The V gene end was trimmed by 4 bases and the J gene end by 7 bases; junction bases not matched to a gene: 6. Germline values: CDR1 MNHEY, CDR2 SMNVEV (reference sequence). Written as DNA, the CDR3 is TGTGCCAGCAGTTCTGGACTAGCGGGAGGCAGGAATGAGCAGTTCTTC. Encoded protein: CASSSGLAGGRNEQFF.

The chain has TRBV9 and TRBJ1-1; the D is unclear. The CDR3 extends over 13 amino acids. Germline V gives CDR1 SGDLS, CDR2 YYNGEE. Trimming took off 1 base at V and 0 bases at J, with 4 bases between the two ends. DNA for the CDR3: TGTGCCAGCAGCGTAACTATGAACACTGAAGCTTTCTTT. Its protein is CASSVTMNTEAFF.

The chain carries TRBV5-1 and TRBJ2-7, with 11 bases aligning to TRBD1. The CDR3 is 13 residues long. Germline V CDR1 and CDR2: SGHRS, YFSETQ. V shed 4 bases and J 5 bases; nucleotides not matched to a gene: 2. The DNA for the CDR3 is TGCGCCAGCAGCCCGGGACAGGGGGACGAGCAGTACTTC. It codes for CASSPGQGDEQYF.

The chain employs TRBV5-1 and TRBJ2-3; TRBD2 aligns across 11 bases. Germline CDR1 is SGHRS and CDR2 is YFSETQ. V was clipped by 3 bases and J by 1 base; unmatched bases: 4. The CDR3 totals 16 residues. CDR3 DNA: TGCGCCAGCAGCTCTCCGGGACTAGCGGGCACAGATACGCAGTATTTT. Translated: CASSSPGLAGTDTQYF. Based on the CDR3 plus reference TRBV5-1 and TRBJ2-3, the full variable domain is KAGVTQTPRYLIKTRGQQVTLSCSPISGHRSVSWYQQTPGQGLQFLFEYFSETQRNKGNFPGRFSGRQFSNSRSEMNVSTLELGDSALYLCASSSPGLAGTDTQYFGPGTRLTVL.